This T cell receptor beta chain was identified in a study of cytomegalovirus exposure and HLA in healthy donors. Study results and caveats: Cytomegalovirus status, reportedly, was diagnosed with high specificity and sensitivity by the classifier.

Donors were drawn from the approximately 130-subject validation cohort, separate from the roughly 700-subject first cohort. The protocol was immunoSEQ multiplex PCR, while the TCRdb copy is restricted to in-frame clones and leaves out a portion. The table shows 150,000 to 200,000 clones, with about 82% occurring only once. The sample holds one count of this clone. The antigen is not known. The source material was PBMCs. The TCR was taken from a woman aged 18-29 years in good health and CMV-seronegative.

Here the CDR3 reads CASRQQGGTEAFF. The CDR3 nucleotides are TGTGCCAGTAGGCAACAGGGGGGGACTGAAGCTTTCTTT. The chain employs TRBV19 and TRBJ1-1, with 8 bases lining up with TRBD1. Germline trimming cut 6 bases from V and 5 bases from J; bases unmatched to any gene: 5. The CDR3 loop spans 13 amino acids. CDR1 is LNHDA, CDR2 SQIVND, per germline (reference sequence).